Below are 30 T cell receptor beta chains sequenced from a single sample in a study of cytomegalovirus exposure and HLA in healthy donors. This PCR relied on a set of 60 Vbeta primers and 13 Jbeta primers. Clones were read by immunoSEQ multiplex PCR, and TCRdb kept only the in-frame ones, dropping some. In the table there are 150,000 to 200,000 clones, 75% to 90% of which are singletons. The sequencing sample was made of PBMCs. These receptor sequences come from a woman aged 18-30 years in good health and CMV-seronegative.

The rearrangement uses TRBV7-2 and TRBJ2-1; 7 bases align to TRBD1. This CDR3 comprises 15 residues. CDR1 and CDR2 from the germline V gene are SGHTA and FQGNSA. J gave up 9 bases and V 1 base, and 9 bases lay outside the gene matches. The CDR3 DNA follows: TGTGCCAGCAGCTTAGTTACAGGGGCGGTGGCTGAGCAGTTCTTC. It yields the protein CASSLVTGAVAEQFF.

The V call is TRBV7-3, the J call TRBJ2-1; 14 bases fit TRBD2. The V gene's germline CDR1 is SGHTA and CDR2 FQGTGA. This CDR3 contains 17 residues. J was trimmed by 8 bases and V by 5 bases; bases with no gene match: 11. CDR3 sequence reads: CASSLTSGRARSDEQFF. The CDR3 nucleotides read TGTGCCAGCAGCCTGACTAGCGGGAGGGCCAGATCGGATGAGCAGTTCTTC. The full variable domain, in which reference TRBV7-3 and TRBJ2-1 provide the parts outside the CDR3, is GAGVSQTPSNKVTEKGKYVELRCDPISGHTALYWYRQSLGQGPEFLIYFQGTGAADDSGLPNDRFFAVRPEGSVSTLKIQRTERGDSAVYLCASSLTSGRARSDEQFFGPGTRLTVL.

CDR3 residues: CASSPQGVEQYF. In nucleotides, the CDR3 is TGTGCCAGCAGTCCCCAGGGGGTCGAGCAGTACTTC. The chain joins TRBV27 to TRBJ2-7; 7 positions agree with TRBD1. Trimming at V came to 5 bases and at J to 6 bases, leaving 4 bases not matched to a gene. CDR1 and CDR2 from the germline V gene are MNHEY and SMNVEV (reference sequence). The CDR3 consists of 12 residues.

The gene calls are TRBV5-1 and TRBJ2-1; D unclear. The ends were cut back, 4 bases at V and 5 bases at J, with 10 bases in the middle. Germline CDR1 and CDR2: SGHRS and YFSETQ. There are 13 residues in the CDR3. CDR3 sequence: CASSLRSHNEQFF. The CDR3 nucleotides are TGCGCCAGCAGCCTTCGGAGCCACAATGAGCAGTTCTTC.

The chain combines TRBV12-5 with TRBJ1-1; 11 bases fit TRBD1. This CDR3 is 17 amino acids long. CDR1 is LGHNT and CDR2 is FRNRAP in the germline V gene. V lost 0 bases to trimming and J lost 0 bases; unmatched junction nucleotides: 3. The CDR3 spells CASGLVGTGGLNTEAFF. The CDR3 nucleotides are TGTGCTAGTGGTTTGGTAGGGACAGGGGGATTGAACACTGAAGCTTTCTTT.

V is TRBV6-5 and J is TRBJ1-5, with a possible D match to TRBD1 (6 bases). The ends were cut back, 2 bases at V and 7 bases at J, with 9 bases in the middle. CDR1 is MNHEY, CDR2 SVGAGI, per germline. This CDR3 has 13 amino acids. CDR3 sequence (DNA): TGTGCCAGCAGTTACACAGGGACCCAGCCCCAGCATTTT. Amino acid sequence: CASSYTGTQPQHF.

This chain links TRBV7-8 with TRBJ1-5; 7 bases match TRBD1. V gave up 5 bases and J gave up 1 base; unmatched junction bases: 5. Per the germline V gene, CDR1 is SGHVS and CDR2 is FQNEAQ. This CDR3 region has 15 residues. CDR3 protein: CASSPTGMSNQPQHF. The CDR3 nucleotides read TGTGCCAGCAGCCCGACAGGGATGAGCAATCAGCCCCAGCATTTT.

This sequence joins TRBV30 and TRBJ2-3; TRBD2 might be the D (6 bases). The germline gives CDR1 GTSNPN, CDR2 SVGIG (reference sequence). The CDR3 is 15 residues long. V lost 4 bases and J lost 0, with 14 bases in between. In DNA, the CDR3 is TGTGCCTGGAACAAAGGGACTGGAAGCACAGATACGCAGTATTTT. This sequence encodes CAWNKGTGSTDTQYF.

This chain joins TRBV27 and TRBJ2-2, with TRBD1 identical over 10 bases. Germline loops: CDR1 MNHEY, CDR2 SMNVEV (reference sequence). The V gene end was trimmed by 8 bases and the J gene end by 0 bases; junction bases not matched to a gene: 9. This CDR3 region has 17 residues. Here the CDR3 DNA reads TGTGCCAGCGGCCCCGGGACAGGGGATACGAACACCGGGGAGCTGTTTTTT. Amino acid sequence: CASGPGTGDTNTGELFF.

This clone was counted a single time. CDR3 nucleotides: TGTGCCAGCAGTGAAGTTCCGGGACAGAAGTACTCTGGGGCCAACGTCCTGACTTTC. This gives the protein CASSEVPGQKYSGANVLTF. The chain uses TRBV6-1 and TRBJ2-6; 7 bases map to TRBD1. Germline CDR1 and CDR2: MNHNS and SASEGT. The CDR3 is 19 residues long. J gave up 0 bases and V 1 base, and 9 bases lay outside the gene matches.

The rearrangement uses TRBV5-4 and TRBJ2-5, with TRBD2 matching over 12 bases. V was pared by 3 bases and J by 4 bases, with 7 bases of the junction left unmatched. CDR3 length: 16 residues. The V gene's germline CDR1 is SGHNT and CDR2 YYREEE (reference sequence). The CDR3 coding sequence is TGTGCCAGCAGCTCGGGACTAGCGGGTTCTCGAGAGACCCAGTACTTC. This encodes CASSSGLAGSRETQYF.

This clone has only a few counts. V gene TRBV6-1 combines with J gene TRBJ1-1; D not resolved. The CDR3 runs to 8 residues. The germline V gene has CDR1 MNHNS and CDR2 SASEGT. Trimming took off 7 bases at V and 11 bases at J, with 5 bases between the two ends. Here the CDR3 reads CASIGAFF. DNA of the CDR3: TGTGCCAGCATCGGGGCTTTCTTT.

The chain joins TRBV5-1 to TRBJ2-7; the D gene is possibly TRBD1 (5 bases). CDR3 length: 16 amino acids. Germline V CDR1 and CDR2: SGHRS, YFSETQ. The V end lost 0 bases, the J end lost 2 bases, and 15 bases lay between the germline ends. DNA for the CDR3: TGCGCCAGCAGCTTGGACTGGGGCAGGGCACCCTACGAGCAGTACTTC. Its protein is CASSLDWGRAPYEQYF.

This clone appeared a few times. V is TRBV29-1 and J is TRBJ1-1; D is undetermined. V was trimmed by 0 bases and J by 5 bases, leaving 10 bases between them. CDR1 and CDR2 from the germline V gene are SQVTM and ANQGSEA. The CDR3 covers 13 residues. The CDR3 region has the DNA TGCAGCGTTGAAGATTTGGGCTCGACTGAAGCTTTCTTT. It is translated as CSVEDLGSTEAFF.

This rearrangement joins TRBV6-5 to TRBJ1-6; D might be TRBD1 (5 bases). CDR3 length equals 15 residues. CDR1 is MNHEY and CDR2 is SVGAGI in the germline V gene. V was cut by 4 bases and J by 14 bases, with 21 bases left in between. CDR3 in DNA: TGTGCCAGCAGTTCCCCGGCGGGGGAAAGCTTATCCCTCCACTTT. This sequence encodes CASSSPAGESLSLHF.

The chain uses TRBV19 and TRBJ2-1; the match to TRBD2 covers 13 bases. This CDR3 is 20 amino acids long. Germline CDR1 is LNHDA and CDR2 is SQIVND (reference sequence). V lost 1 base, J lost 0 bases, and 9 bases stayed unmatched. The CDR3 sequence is CASSIVGLAGILSSYNEQFF. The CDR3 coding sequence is TGTGCCAGTAGTATAGTGGGACTAGCGGGGATTCTTAGCTCCTACAATGAGCAGTTCTTC.

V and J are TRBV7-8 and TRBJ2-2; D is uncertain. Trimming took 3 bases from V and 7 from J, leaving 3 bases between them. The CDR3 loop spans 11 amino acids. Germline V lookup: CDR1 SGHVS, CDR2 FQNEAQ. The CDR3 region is CASSLYGELFF. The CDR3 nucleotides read TGTGCCAGCAGCTTGTACGGGGAGCTGTTTTTT.

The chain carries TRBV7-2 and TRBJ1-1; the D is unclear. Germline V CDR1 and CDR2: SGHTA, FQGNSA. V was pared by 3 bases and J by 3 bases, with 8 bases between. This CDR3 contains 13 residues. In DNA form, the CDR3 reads TGTGCCAGCAGCTTTTCCGAGGACACTGAAGCTTTCTTT. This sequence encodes CASSFSEDTEAFF.

The CDR3 is CASSQVYTSGHNEQFF. The CDR3 DNA is TGTGCCAGCAGCCAAGTATACACTAGCGGGCACAATGAGCAGTTCTTC. The chain carries TRBV14 and TRBJ2-1, with 9 bases that match TRBD2. Trimming removed 1 base from V and 5 bases from J; junction bases left unmatched: 6. Per the germline V gene, CDR1 is SGHDN and CDR2 is FVKESK. This CDR3 has 16 amino acids. Complete variable domain (other parts from reference TRBV14 and TRBJ2-1): EAGVTQFPSHSVIEKGQTVTLRCDPISGHDNLYWYRRVMGKEIKFLLHFVKESKQDESGMPNNRFLAERTGGTYSTLKVQPAELEDSGVYFCASSQVYTSGHNEQFFGPGTRLTVL.

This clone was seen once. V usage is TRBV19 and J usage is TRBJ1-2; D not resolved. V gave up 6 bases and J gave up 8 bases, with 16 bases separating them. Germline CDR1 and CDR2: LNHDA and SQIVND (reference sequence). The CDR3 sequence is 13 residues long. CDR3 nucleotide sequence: TGTGCCAGTAGGAATGACGGGGAGGTCGGCTACACCTTC. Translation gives CASRNDGEVGYTF.

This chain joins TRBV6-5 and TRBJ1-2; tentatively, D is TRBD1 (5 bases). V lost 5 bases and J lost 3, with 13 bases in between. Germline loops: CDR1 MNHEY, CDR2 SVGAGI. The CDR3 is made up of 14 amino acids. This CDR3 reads CASSTAGGDYGYTF. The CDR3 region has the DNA TGTGCCAGCAGTACGGCCGGGGGGGACTATGGCTACACCTTC.

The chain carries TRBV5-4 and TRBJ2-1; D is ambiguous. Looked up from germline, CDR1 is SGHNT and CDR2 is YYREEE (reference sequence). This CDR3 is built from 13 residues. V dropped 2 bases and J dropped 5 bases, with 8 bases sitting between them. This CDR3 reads CASSFVPNNEQFF. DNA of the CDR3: TGTGCCAGCAGCTTTGTTCCTAACAATGAGCAGTTCTTC.

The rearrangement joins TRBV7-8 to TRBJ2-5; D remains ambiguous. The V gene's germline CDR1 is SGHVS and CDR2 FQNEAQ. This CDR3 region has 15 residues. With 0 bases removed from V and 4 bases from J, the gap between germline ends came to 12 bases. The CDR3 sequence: CASSLANGLGETQYF. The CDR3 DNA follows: TGTGCCAGCAGCTTAGCAAACGGGTTGGGAGAGACCCAGTACTTC.

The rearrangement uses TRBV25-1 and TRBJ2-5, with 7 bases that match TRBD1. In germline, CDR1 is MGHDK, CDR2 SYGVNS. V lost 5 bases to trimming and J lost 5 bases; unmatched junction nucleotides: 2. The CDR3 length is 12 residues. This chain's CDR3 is CASSQGEETQYF. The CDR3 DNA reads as TGTGCCAGCAGTCAGGGGGAGGAGACCCAGTACTTC. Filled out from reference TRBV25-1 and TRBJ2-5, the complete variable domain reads EADIYQTPRYLVIGTGKKITLECSQTMGHDKMYWYQQDPGMELHLIHYSYGVNSTEKGDLSSESTVSRIRTEHFPLTLESARPSHTSQYLCASSQGEETQYFGPGTRLLVL.

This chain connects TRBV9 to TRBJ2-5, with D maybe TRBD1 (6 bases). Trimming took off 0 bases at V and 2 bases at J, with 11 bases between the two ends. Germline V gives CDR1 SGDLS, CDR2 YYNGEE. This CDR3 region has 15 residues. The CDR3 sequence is CASSVVGGQQETQYF. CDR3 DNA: TGTGCCAGCAGCGTAGTAGGTGGACAGCAAGAGACCCAGTACTTC.

CDR3: CASSAIAVYSGELFF. The CDR3 nucleotides read TGTGCCAGCAGTGCTATAGCGGTCTATTCCGGGGAGCTGTTTTTT. J is TRBJ2-2 and V is TRBV27, with D possibly being TRBD2 (6 bases). Looked up from germline, CDR1 is MNHEY and CDR2 is SMNVEV (reference sequence). V was pared by 5 bases and J by 6 bases, with 16 bases between. This CDR3 contains 15 residues.

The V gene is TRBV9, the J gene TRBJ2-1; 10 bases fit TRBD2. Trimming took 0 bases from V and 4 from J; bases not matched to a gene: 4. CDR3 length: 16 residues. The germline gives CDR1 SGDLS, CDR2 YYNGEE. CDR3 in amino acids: CASSVGASGGYNEQFF. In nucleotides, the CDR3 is TGTGCCAGCAGCGTAGGGGCTAGCGGGGGTTACAATGAGCAGTTCTTC.

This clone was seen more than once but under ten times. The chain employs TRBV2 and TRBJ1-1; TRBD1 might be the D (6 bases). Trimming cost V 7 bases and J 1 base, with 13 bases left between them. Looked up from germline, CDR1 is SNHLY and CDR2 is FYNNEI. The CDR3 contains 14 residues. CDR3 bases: TGTGCCAGCAATCCCGGACAGACGAACACTGAAGCTTTCTTT. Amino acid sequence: CASNPGQTNTEAFF.

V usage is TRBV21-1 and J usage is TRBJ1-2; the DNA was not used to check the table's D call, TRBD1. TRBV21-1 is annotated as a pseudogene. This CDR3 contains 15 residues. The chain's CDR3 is CASSARHIGWYGYTF. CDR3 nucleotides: TGTGCCAGCAGCGCCAGACACATAGGATGGTATGGCTACACCTTC.

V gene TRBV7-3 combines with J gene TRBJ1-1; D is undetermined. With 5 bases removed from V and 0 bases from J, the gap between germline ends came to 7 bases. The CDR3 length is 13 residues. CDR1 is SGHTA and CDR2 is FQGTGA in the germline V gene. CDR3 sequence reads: CASSPYLNTEAFF. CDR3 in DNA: TGTGCCAGCAGCCCCTACCTGAACACTGAAGCTTTCTTT.